This T cell receptor beta chain was identified during a study of control samples from healthy donors and cancer patients. V was pared by 0 bases and J by 3 bases, with 9 bases between. Germline V gives CDR1 SGHDT, CDR2 YYEEEE. The CDR3 is made up of 14 amino acids. Sequencing used immunoSEQ multiplex PCR; TCRdb keeps in-frame clones, though not all of them. This sample has around 26,000 clones, with 75% to 90% found just once. The chain recombines TRBV5-6 with TRBJ1-2; TRBD1 is a possible D gene (6 bases). This clonotype originated in a man between 60 and 75 years old with colorectal cancer. Sequencing was done on a sample of PBMCs. This CDR3 is CASSLGTVDYGYTF. DNA of the CDR3: TGTGCCAGCAGCTTGGGGACAGTGGACTATGGCTACACCTTC.